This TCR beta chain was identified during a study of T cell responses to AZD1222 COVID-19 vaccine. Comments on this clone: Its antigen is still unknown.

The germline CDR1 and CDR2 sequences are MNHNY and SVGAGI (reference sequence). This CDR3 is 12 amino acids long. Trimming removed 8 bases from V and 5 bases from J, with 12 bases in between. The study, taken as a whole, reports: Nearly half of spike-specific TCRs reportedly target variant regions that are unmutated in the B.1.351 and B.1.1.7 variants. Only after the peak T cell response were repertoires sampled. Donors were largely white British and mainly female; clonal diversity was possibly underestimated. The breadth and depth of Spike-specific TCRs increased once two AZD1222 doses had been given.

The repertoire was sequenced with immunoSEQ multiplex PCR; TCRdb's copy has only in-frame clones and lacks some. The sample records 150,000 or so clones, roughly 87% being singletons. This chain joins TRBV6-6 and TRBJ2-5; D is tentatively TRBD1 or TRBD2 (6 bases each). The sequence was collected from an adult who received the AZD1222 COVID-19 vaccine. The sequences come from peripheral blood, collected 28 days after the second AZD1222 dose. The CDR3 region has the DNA TGTGCCAGCCTGGGGGCGGGGGAGACCCAGTACTTC. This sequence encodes CASLGAGETQYF.